The following is a TCR beta chain sequence with its context. This CDR3 region has 17 residues. The germline V gene has CDR1 MNHEY and CDR2 SMNVEV (reference sequence). The V end lost 5 bases, the J end lost 0 bases, and 18 bases lay between the germline ends. The source of the sample is a study of blood T cell repertoires in COVID-19. Looking at the study overall: COVID-19 samples, acute and convalescent, were from the United States, Italy and Spain. Nucleic acid was either cDNA or gDNA, and it came from T cells, B-cell-depleted T cells, or PBMCs.

Per the authors' pipeline: Estimates of nucleated cell counts were drawn from the amplification of reference gene primers. Sequencing was performed with immunoSEQ multiplex PCR; in TCRdb, only in-frame clones are kept and a portion is missing. V and J calls and clone size are those listed in that table; D and trimming were worked out from the DNA. The sample records approximately 50,000 clones, about 82% being singletons. The sequenced material came from peripheral blood. The TCR comes from a woman aged 80 or older with acute or convalescent COVID-19. The chain has TRBV27 and TRBJ2-3; the D gene is possibly TRBD2 (6 bases). The CDR3 loop is CASSPGTPTFSTDTQYF. CDR3 DNA sequence: TGTGCCAGCAGTCCAGGGACTCCCACCTTTAGCACAGATACGCAGTATTTT.